This T cell receptor beta chain was sequenced for a study of blood T cell repertoires in COVID-19. Across the study: Sites in the United States, Italy and Spain provided acute and convalescent COVID-19 samples. T cells, B-cell-depleted T cells, or PBMCs supplied cDNA or gDNA.

The Seattle patients joined while their infection was active and were tracked longitudinally afterward. Measured with immunoSEQ multiplex PCR; TCRdb has only the in-frame clones, and not every one. This table holds about 25,000 clones, approximately 91% found once. Trimming removed 1 base from V and 4 bases from J, with 20 bases in between. The germline gives CDR1 SNHLY, CDR2 FYNNEI. This CDR3 has 18 residues. The chain links TRBV2 to TRBJ2-1, with D perhaps TRBD2 (5 bases). The sample was peripheral blood. The sequence was obtained from a man between 65 and 85 years old with COVID-19, enrolled during active disease. In DNA, the CDR3 is TGTGCCAGCAGTGAAGACACTAGTCATAGTACCTTTTACAATGAGCAGTTCTTC. Translated, it gives CASSEDTSHSTFYNEQFF.